This T cell receptor (beta chain) is drawn from a study of shared clonotypes between healthy human individuals. TCRdb keeps only in-frame clones here, not all; method: immunoSEQ multiplex PCR. The sample lists approximately 2,300,000 clones, around 90% occurring once. In germline, CDR1 is MDHEN, CDR2 SYDVKM. The CDR3 sequence is 15 residues long. V gave up 6 bases and J gave up 6 bases; unmatched junction bases: 10. The sequence came from a man aged 18 to 29 in good health. Some clones in this sample may be carry-over from other donors' samples. Sequenced: naive CD4+ T cells from PBMCs. As for subset: CD45RA+ positively selected. The chain links TRBV28 to TRBJ2-7, with TRBD1 identical over 11 bases. This CDR3 is CASSWAGTGGSEQYF. The CDR3 DNA is TGTGCCAGCAGCTGGGCGGGGACAGGGGGGTCCGAGCAGTACTTC.